The 23 T cell receptor beta chains given below trace back to one sample, sequenced in a study of CD8+ T cells in alopecia areata. Extracted RNA was reverse transcribed into cDNA, the sequencing template. Only in-frame clones appear in the TCRdb table, and some are missing; sequencing was by immunoSEQ multiplex PCR. Found here are roughly 150,000 clones, 55% of them singletons; the top ten hold about 4.3%. The specimen sequenced was CD4+ T cells sorted from blood. The receptor set was obtained from a human donor in good health.

The rearrangement uses TRBV30 and TRBJ2-3; 10 bases are a match to TRBD2. Per germline, CDR1 GTSNPN and CDR2 SVGIG (reference sequence). This CDR3 contains 15 residues. J was trimmed by 7 bases and V by 7 bases; bases with no gene match: 14. The CDR3 region is CASLSASGSLNTQYF. The CDR3 DNA sequence: TGTGCCTCCCTTTCGGCTAGCGGGAGTTTGAATACGCAGTATTTT.

This clone was seen a few times. The chain carries TRBV30 and TRBJ1-3; D is ambiguous. V was shortened by 0 bases and J by 0 bases, with 3 bases between the two germline ends. Germline V gives CDR1 GTSNPN, CDR2 SVGIG (reference sequence). The CDR3 spans 13 residues. CDR3 in amino acids: CAWSVSSGNTIYF. CDR3 coding DNA: TGTGCCTGGAGTGTAAGCTCTGGAAACACCATATATTTT.

This clone was seen more than once but under ten times. The rearrangement joins TRBV30 to TRBJ1-1; D gene uncertain. The CDR3 runs to 14 residues. V was pared by 1 base and J by 1 base, with 10 bases between. CDR1 GTSNPN and CDR2 SVGIG come from the germline V gene (reference sequence). CDR3 residues: CAWSGSLSNTEAFF. The CDR3 DNA follows: TGTGCCTGGAGTGGGTCCTTATCGAACACTGAAGCTTTCTTT.

The rearrangement uses TRBV6-5 and TRBJ1-2, with 7 bases fitting TRBD1. Per the germline V gene, CDR1 is MNHEY and CDR2 is SVGAGI. This CDR3 is built from 15 residues. J was trimmed by 0 bases and V by 8 bases; bases with no gene match: 9. The CDR3 reads CASALDREANYGYTF. CDR3 DNA: TGTGCCAGCGCACTTGACAGGGAGGCTAACTATGGCTACACCTTC.

In its sample, this clone was seen a few times. The chain couples TRBV14 to TRBJ1-2; D gene ambiguous. The germline CDR1 and CDR2 sequences are SGHDN and FVKESK. Trimming took off 0 bases at V and 3 bases at J, with 14 bases between the two ends. CDR3 size: 16 residues. The CDR3 loop is CASSQDRRGPHYGYTF. CDR3 nucleotide sequence: TGTGCCAGCAGCCAAGATCGGCGAGGGCCACACTATGGCTACACCTTC.

The chain has TRBV2 and TRBJ2-5; D is unresolved. V lost 4 bases, J lost 2 bases, and 8 bases lay in between. The CDR3 contains 13 residues. Looked up from germline, CDR1 is SNHLY and CDR2 is FYNNEI. CDR3 bases: TGTGCCAGCAGTGGGTCTCCTCAAGAGACCCAGTACTTC. Translation gives CASSGSPQETQYF.

For this clone: This same CDR3 is encoded by further DNA sequences in the sample. V gene TRBV30 combines with J gene TRBJ1-5, with D tentatively TRBD1 (6 bases). Germline assignment: CDR1 GTSNPN and CDR2 SVGIG (reference sequence). Trimming removed 2 bases at V and 4 bases at J, with 9 bases between. The CDR3 is 13 residues long. The CDR3 spells CAWSLDSNQPQHF. The CDR3 nucleotides are TGTGCCTGGAGTTTGGACAGTAATCAGCCCCAGCATTTT.

The genes are TRBV25-1 and TRBJ1-4, with 10 bases fitting TRBD1. Germline-derived CDR1 and CDR2 are MGHDK and SYGVNS. This CDR3 comprises 15 residues. V lost 2 bases and J lost 8; bases outside the gene matches: 5. The CDR3 nucleotides are TGTGCCAGCAGTGAAGGGGACAGGGGAGGGGAAAAACTGTTTTTT. It is translated as CASSEGDRGGEKLFF.

Points on this clone: Additional DNA sequences in this sample encode the identical CDR3. CDR3 bases: TGCGCCAGCAGCTTGTCCGGAAAAGAGACCCAGTACTTC. Its protein product is CASSLSGKETQYF. This rearrangement joins TRBV5-1 to TRBJ2-5; D unclear. V was shortened by 1 base and J by 3 bases, with 7 bases between the two germline ends. The CDR3 totals 13 residues. Germline V CDR1 and CDR2: SGHRS, YFSETQ.

This clone was recorded only once. The rearrangement uses TRBV29-1 and TRBJ2-1; TRBD1 or TRBD2 may be the D gene (6 bases each). The germline gives CDR1 SQVTM, CDR2 ANQGSEA. V shed 4 bases and J shed 7 bases, with 14 bases lying between them. The CDR3 covers 13 residues. The CDR3 reads CSVVRGGLNEQFF. CDR3 nucleotides: TGCAGCGTTGTGCGAGGGGGGTTAAATGAGCAGTTCTTC.

The V call is TRBV30, the J call TRBJ2-2, with a possible D match to TRBD2 (5 bases). Germline-derived CDR1 and CDR2 are GTSNPN and SVGIG (reference sequence). Trimming removed 8 bases at V and 2 bases at J, with 18 bases between. The CDR3 length is 15 residues. The CDR3, as DNA: TGTGCCGAGAGGACTCGCGGAGGAAACACCGGGGAGCTGTTTTTT. This codes for CAERTRGGNTGELFF.

The chain joins TRBV9 to TRBJ2-5; the D gene is possibly TRBD2 (5 bases). This CDR3 region has 16 residues. The V and J ends lost 2 bases and 5 bases respectively, with 19 bases between them. CDR1 SGDLS and CDR2 YYNGEE come from the germline V gene. CDR3 nucleotides: TGTGCCAGCAGCGTGGAGGCGAGCCTAACGATTGAGACCCAGTACTTC. Amino acids: CASSVEASLTIETQYF.

V usage is TRBV14 and J usage is TRBJ2-6; D may be TRBD2 (5 bases). V lost 0 bases, J lost 2 bases, and 8 bases lay in between. CDR1 is SGHDN, CDR2 FVKESK, per germline. The CDR3 length is 16 residues. CDR3 in amino acids: CASSQDPGAGANVLTF. Here the CDR3 DNA reads TGTGCCAGCAGCCAAGATCCCGGGGCTGGGGCCAACGTCCTGACTTTC.

As DNA, the CDR3 is TGCAGCGCAAGTGGAACAACAGATACGCAGTATTTT. It is translated as CSASGTTDTQYF. The chain joins TRBV29-1 to TRBJ2-3; D gene unclear. Germline lookup yields CDR1 SQVTM and CDR2 ANQGSEA. The V end lost 7 bases, the J end lost 3 bases, and 11 bases lay between the germline ends. The length of the CDR3 is 12 residues.

This chain connects TRBV29-1 to TRBJ1-1; TRBD1 matches at 7 bases. Unmatched junction bases numbered 2, after V lost 6 bases and J lost 1 base. Per germline, CDR1 SQVTM and CDR2 ANQGSEA. There are 12 residues in the CDR3. In DNA, the CDR3 is TGCAGCGTGGGACAGTCGAACACTGAAGCTTTCTTT. Residues: CSVGQSNTEAFF.

This chain connects TRBV7-9 to TRBJ1-4; 8 positions agree with TRBD1. V shed 4 bases, J shed 7 bases, and the junction held 8 bases outside the gene matches. CDR3 length equals 15 residues. Germline V gene data show CDR1 as SEHNR and CDR2 as FQNEAQ (reference sequence). DNA of the CDR3: TGTGCCAGCAGCTACCGGGACAGGAGAGGTGAAAAACTGTTTTTT. Amino acid sequence: CASSYRDRRGEKLFF.

The chain links TRBV30 to TRBJ1-2; D is uncertain. The CDR3 runs 13 residues. V was trimmed by 3 bases and J by 1 base, leaving 9 bases between them. The germline gives CDR1 GTSNPN, CDR2 SVGIG (reference sequence). The CDR3 is CAWRGKNNYGYTF. The CDR3 nucleotides are TGTGCCTGGAGGGGCAAAAATAACTATGGCTACACCTTC.

The V call is TRBV5-4, the J call TRBJ2-5, with D tentatively TRBD1 or TRBD2 (5 bases each). Germline-derived CDR1 and CDR2 are SGHNT and YYREEE (reference sequence). CDR3 length: 16 amino acids. V lost 4 bases and J lost 2, with 18 bases in between. Written as DNA, the CDR3 is TGTGCCAGCAGCAGAAATGCACCGGGACCTCAAGAGACCCAGTACTTC. Amino acids: CASSRNAPGPQETQYF.

This clone was seen only a few times. The rearrangement joins TRBV29-1 to TRBJ2-6, with unresolved D. This CDR3 is built from 13 residues. The germline V and J ends were trimmed by 5 bases and 2 bases, with 7 bases remaining between them. In germline, CDR1 is SQVTM, CDR2 ANQGSEA. CDR3: CSVRSTGANVLTF. The CDR3 DNA reads as TGCAGCGTTAGGTCCACTGGGGCCAACGTCCTGACTTTC.

This sequence joins TRBV14 and TRBJ2-7; the match to TRBD2 covers 7 bases. The V gene end was trimmed by 0 bases and the J gene end by 0 bases; junction bases not matched to a gene: 8. CDR3 length: 17 amino acids. Germline assignment: CDR1 SGHDN and CDR2 FVKESK. This CDR3 is CASSQEGIAGVSYEQYF. The CDR3 nucleotides are TGTGCCAGCAGCCAAGAGGGTATTGCGGGAGTCTCCTACGAGCAGTACTTC.

With respect to this clone: Other DNA sequences from this sample encode an identical CDR3 as well. The gene calls are TRBV29-1 and TRBJ2-7; D is tentatively TRBD1 or TRBD2 (6 bases each). V lost 5 bases, J lost 4 bases, and 9 bases lay in between. The CDR3 totals 11 residues. In germline, CDR1 is SQVTM, CDR2 ANQGSEA. The CDR3: CSVRGDYEQYF. CDR3 nucleotide sequence: TGCAGCGTTAGGGGGGATTACGAGCAGTACTTC.

This clone has only a few counts. The V call is TRBV10-3, the J call TRBJ2-6; D gene ambiguous. Germline V gene lookup returns CDR1 ENHRY and CDR2 SYGVKD. The CDR3 length is 14 residues. V was shortened by 7 bases and J by 0 bases, with 7 bases between the two germline ends. The CDR3 coding sequence is TGTGCCATCAAGACCGACTCTGGGGCCAACGTCCTGACTTTC. Its translation: CAIKTDSGANVLTF.

The chain joins TRBV4-1 to TRBJ2-5; D call uncertain. V lost 1 base and J 7 bases, leaving 7 bases between the germline ends. CDR1 is MGHRA, CDR2 YSYEKL, per germline. This CDR3 contains 12 residues. CDR3 nucleotides: TGCGCCAGCAGCCAAGGCGACGCGACCCAGTACTTC. Its protein product is CASSQGDATQYF.